The rows below give T cell receptor beta chains drawn from one sample of a study of CXCR3-negative and CXCR3-positive naive CD8 T cells. TCRdb re-called the 5' RACE reads and shows each CDR3 protein once, DNA omitted. The table lists about 120,000 distinct CDR3 sequences. Source material: naive CXCR3- CD8+ T cells from blood. All receptors come from a human donor in good health. Some clones in this sample may be carry-over from other donors' samples. Each CDR3 is given with its conserved first and last residue.

cdr3_length,v_call,j_call,cdr3_aa
13,TRBV7-9,TRBJ2-3,CASSLPGTDTQYF
13,TRBV15,TRBJ2-1,CATEKDLNNEQFF
15,TRBV2,TRBJ2-7,CASRMTGASSYEQYF
15,TRBV3-1,TRBJ2-3,CASSQDHGTTDTQYF
16,TRBV7-6,TRBJ2-1,CASSLGASGGFGEQFF
15,TRBV5-1,TRBJ2-1,CASSLVAGGFNEQFF
16,TRBV9,TRBJ2-7,CASSVSSGSPSYEQYF
13,TRBV29-1,TRBJ2-7,CSVEVGLSYEQYF
15,TRBV11-1,TRBJ2-7,CASSSSLNWGHEQYF
15,TRBV29-1,TRBJ1-2,CSVEPTRDRGYGYTF